Listed here are 22 T cell receptor beta chains from one sample, sequenced in a study of control samples from healthy donors and cancer patients. Using immunoSEQ multiplex PCR, the repertoire was profiled, and TCRdb retains in-frame clones only, with some absent. Of more than 95,000 clones detected, roughly 86% appear once; the ten largest clones hold around 3%. The sample taken for sequencing was blood. These receptors all come from a man in his sixties in good health.

The rearrangement links TRBV19 to TRBJ1-1; 7 positions match TRBD1. The CDR3 is made up of 16 amino acids. CDR1 and CDR2 from the germline V gene are LNHDA and SQIVND (reference sequence). The V segment lost 5 bases and the J segment 2 bases; nucleotides outside the gene matches: 11. CDR3 DNA: TGTGCCAGTAGTCTCCAGGGGGGCGCGGTAAACACTGAAGCTTTCTTT. It codes for CASSLQGGAVNTEAFF.

The chain carries TRBV5-1 and TRBJ2-2; a weak D match, TRBD1 (5 bases). V was shortened by 8 bases and J by 4 bases, with 21 bases between the two germline ends. Germline-derived CDR1 and CDR2 are SGHRS and YFSETQ. The length of the CDR3 is 16 residues. The chain's CDR3 is CASTFWQGQGTGELFF. The CDR3 DNA is TGCGCCAGTACATTCTGGCAGGGTCAGGGCACCGGGGAGCTGTTTTTT.

The genes are TRBV28 and TRBJ1-1; D is uncertain. CDR1 is MDHEN, CDR2 SYDVKM, per germline. The CDR3 is made up of 13 amino acids. V lost 2 bases and J 7 bases, leaving 11 bases between the germline ends. In DNA form, the CDR3 reads TGTGCCAGCAGTTTACCGGGGTCGCGTGAAGCTTTCTTT. It translates to CASSLPGSREAFF.

This chain connects TRBV19 to TRBJ2-4; weak D call: TRBD1 (6 bases). Germline assignment: CDR1 LNHDA and CDR2 SQIVND (reference sequence). The CDR3 loop spans 14 amino acids. The V end lost 1 base, the J end lost 7 bases, and 11 bases lay between the germline ends. CDR3 residues: CASSIAGGRNIQYF. CDR3 bases: TGTGCCAGTAGTATAGCTGGGGGCAGGAACATTCAGTACTTC.

The gene calls are TRBV6-5 and TRBJ1-6; D may be TRBD1 (5 bases). CDR1 is MNHEY and CDR2 is SVGAGI in the germline V gene. The CDR3 loop spans 13 amino acids. The CDR3 nucleotides read TGTGGTATCGGGGGGGATCTTAATTCACCCCTCCACTTT. Translating it yields CGIGGDLNSPLHF.

V usage is TRBV18 and J usage is TRBJ2-2; a weak D match, TRBD1 (5 bases). Germline CDR1 is KGHSH and CDR2 is LQKENI. The CDR3 is made up of 14 amino acids. V was pared by 6 bases and J by 4 bases, with 12 bases between. The CDR3 loop is CASSQGLTTGELFF. The CDR3 DNA sequence: TGTGCCAGCTCGCAGGGATTGACCACCGGGGAGCTGTTTTTT.

For the CDR3, the DNA is TGTGCCAGCTCACTAGCGACAGGGAAGAACTATGGCTACACCTTC. The encoded protein is CASSLATGKNYGYTF. J is TRBJ1-2 and V is TRBV18; 7 bases fit TRBD1. Trimming took 4 bases from V and 2 from J; bases not matched to a gene: 7. The CDR3 runs to 15 residues. Germline loops: CDR1 KGHSH, CDR2 LQKENI.

This clone occurred a few times. J is TRBJ1-5 and V is TRBV27; TRBD1 is a possible D gene (5 bases). V was clipped by 0 bases and J by 2 bases, with 14 bases between them. The CDR3 has 17 amino acids. The germline V gene encodes CDR1 MNHEY and CDR2 SMNVEV (reference sequence). The CDR3 reads CASSLSQGVQGNQPQHF. For the CDR3, the DNA is TGTGCCAGCAGTTTATCGCAAGGGGTACAAGGCAATCAGCCCCAGCATTTT.

The V gene is TRBV5-1, the J gene TRBJ1-2, with D possibly being TRBD1 (6 bases). Germline-derived CDR1 and CDR2 are SGHRS and YFSETQ. This CDR3 has 12 amino acids. V was pared by 6 bases and J by 7 bases, with 13 bases between. The CDR3 loop is CASTKGDGGYTF. The CDR3 DNA reads as TGCGCCAGCACCAAGGGGGATGGTGGCTACACCTTC. The entire variable domain, with the rest obtained from reference TRBV5-1 and TRBJ1-2, is as follows: KAGVTQTPRYLIKTRGQQVTLSCSPISGHRSVSWYQQTPGQGLQFLFEYFSETQRNKGNFPGRFSGRQFSNSRSEMNVSTLELGDSALYLCASTKGDGGYTFGSGTRLTVV.

The chain recombines TRBV29-1 with TRBJ2-7; 11 bases are a match to TRBD2. Germline values: CDR1 SQVTM, CDR2 ANQGSEA. The CDR3 covers 13 residues. The ends lost 6 bases at V and 0 bases at J; junction bases unmatched: 1. The CDR3 nucleotides read TGCAGCGTGCTAGCGGGGGGCTCCTACGAGCAGTACTTC. Translation gives CSVLAGGSYEQYF.

The genes are TRBV19 and TRBJ1-1; D unclear. Trimming pared 9 bases from V and 9 bases from J, leaving 17 bases between. CDR3 size: 12 residues. Germline-derived CDR1 and CDR2 are LNHDA and SQIVND (reference sequence). CDR3 DNA: TGTGCCAGCGCTTTATCGAGGCAGCAAGCTTTCTTT. Protein product: CASALSRQQAFF.

This chain uses TRBV28 with TRBJ2-2, with 9 bases identical to TRBD1. V lost 6 bases, J lost 2 bases, and 10 bases stayed unmatched. Germline V lookup: CDR1 MDHEN, CDR2 SYDVKM. The CDR3 is 17 amino acids. The CDR3 region is CASSPGTGIGNTGELFF. The CDR3 nucleotides read TGTGCCAGCAGCCCCGGGACAGGGATCGGCAACACCGGGGAGCTGTTTTTT.

This chain links TRBV18 with TRBJ1-3, with TRBD1 matching 7 bases. Germline CDR1 reads KGHSH; CDR2 reads LQKENI. The CDR3 runs 17 residues. Trimming at V came to 3 bases and at J to 2 bases, leaving 10 bases not matched to a gene. CDR3 bases: TGTGCCAGCTCACCCTCCGGGACAGCGGGCGCTGGAAACACCATATATTTT. It specifies CASSPSGTAGAGNTIYF.

The chain joins TRBV2 to TRBJ1-1; 9 nucleotides align to TRBD1. The germline V gene encodes CDR1 SNHLY and CDR2 FYNNEI. This CDR3 region has 14 residues. After removal of 6 bases from V and 7 bases from J, the junction contained 9 bases not matched to a gene. CDR3 sequence reads: CASRARQGEDEAFF. CDR3 DNA sequence: TGTGCCAGCAGGGCAAGACAGGGGGAGGATGAAGCTTTCTTT.

This chain links TRBV18 with TRBJ1-1; TRBD1 might be the D (5 bases). Per the germline V gene, CDR1 is KGHSH and CDR2 is LQKENI. The CDR3 runs 16 residues. Trimming stripped 4 bases from V and 3 bases from J, with 18 bases between. Written as DNA, the CDR3 is TGTGCCAGCTCACAACCGGATGGGGGGGATGACACTGAAGCTTTCTTT. Translation gives CASSQPDGGDDTEAFF.

The chain employs TRBV6-5 and TRBJ2-3; either TRBD1 or TRBD2 may supply D (6 bases each). CDR1 MNHEY and CDR2 SVGAGI come from the germline V gene. The V end lost 4 bases, the J end lost 5 bases, and 16 bases lay between the germline ends. CDR3 length: 15 residues. DNA of the CDR3: TGTGCCAGCAGTTCACAGGGCGTGGGGGGAGATACGCAGTATTTT. Translated: CASSSQGVGGDTQYF.

The chain carries TRBV27 and TRBJ1-4; no definite D call. The germline V gene encodes CDR1 MNHEY and CDR2 SMNVEV (reference sequence). The CDR3 consists of 13 residues. V shed 3 bases and J shed 5 bases, with 7 bases lying between them. CDR3: CASSLARNEKLFF. For the CDR3, the DNA is TGTGCCAGCAGTTTGGCCAGAAATGAAAAACTGTTTTTT.

J is TRBJ1-3 and V is TRBV9; D call uncertain. Germline V lookup: CDR1 SGDLS, CDR2 YYNGEE. Trimming left V 0 bases short and J 2 bases short, with 6 bases between. This CDR3 contains 14 residues. The CDR3 DNA reads TGTGCCAGCAGCGTAGGGGTTACTGGAAACACCATATATTTT. Encoded protein: CASSVGVTGNTIYF.

The chain combines TRBV6-5 with TRBJ1-5; weak D call: TRBD1 (6 bases). The CDR3 is 14 amino acids. CDR1 MNHEY and CDR2 SVGAGI come from the germline V gene. The V end was cut by 10 bases, the J end by 6 bases, with 19 bases between. CDR3 coding DNA: TGTGCCATTTCAGATCCGGGCAGGGGTCAGCCCCAGCATTTT. Its translation is CAISDPGRGQPQHF.

This clone appeared once. The chain is built from TRBV7-9 and TRBJ2-1; 11 nucleotides align to TRBD2. Germline values: CDR1 SEHNR, CDR2 FQNEAQ (reference sequence). This CDR3 is 16 amino acids long. The V and J ends lost 0 bases and 8 bases, in that order; junction bases with no gene match: 6. CDR3 loop: CASSLASGGAQDEQFF. The DNA for the CDR3 is TGTGCCAGCAGCTTAGCTAGCGGGGGGGCCCAGGATGAGCAGTTCTTC.

This chain connects TRBV6-6 to TRBJ2-7; no reliable D call. The CDR3 totals 11 residues. The germline gives CDR1 MNHNY, CDR2 SVGAGI (reference sequence). The V gene lost 4 bases and the J gene lost 3 bases, with 4 bases spanning the gap. CDR3 in amino acids: CASSSLYEQYF. CDR3 DNA sequence: TGTGCCAGCAGTTCCCTCTACGAGCAGTACTTC.

The V call is TRBV30, the J call TRBJ2-7; possibly TRBD2 for D (6 bases). Germline CDR1 reads GTSNPN; CDR2 reads SVGIG (reference sequence). V shed 0 bases and J shed 0 bases, with 15 bases lying between them. CDR3 size: 16 residues. The CDR3 DNA reads TGTGCCTGGAGTGTAAGGCGGGGCCACAGCTCCTACGAGCAGTACTTC. Translated, it gives CAWSVRRGHSSYEQYF.